Described below is a single T cell receptor beta chain sequence and its context. This specimen belongs to a study of blood T cell repertoires in COVID-19. Background on the study: T cells, B-cell-depleted T cells, or PBMCs provided the cDNA or gDNA that served as material.

As processed by the authors: For nucleated cells, counts were estimated from reference gene primer amplification. Clones were read by immunoSEQ multiplex PCR, and TCRdb kept only the in-frame ones, dropping some. The V and J calls and the clone size are those of that table, but D and trimming were determined from the DNA. The top ten hold 15% to 20% of the sample, which has more than 85,000 clones, about 81% seen once. CDR1 and CDR2 from the germline V gene are MDHEN and SYDVKM. The CDR3 sequence is 15 residues long. Unmatched junction bases numbered 4, after V lost 4 bases and J lost 7 bases. The sequence came from a man older than 75 with acute or convalescent COVID-19. The sample taken for sequencing was peripheral blood. The J gene is TRBJ2-1, the V gene TRBV28; 13 bases map to TRBD2. CDR3 nucleotides: TGTGCCAGCAGTTGGACTAGCGGGAGAAGGAATGAGCAGTTCTTC. Translating it yields CASSWTSGRRNEQFF.